This T cell receptor beta chain was retrieved from a study of cytomegalovirus exposure and HLA in healthy donors. Broader study findings: Analyzed later, most CMV-associated TCR beta chains appeared HLA-restricted.

Between the trimmed V and J ends, which lost 2 bases and 3 bases, there was a span of 14 bases. This CDR3 is built from 15 residues. CDR1 and CDR2 from the germline V gene are SGHTA and FQGNSA. The PCR ran on 60 Vbeta and 13 Jbeta primers. Original handling: Approximately 9.9 million shared chains were among the about 80 million unique TCR beta chains that a later analysis counted. The method was immunoSEQ multiplex PCR; TCRdb's version includes in-frame clones alone and lacks a portion of them. V and J calls and clone size follow that table, whereas D and trimming were derived from the DNA. The sample records some 180,000 clones, around 80% being singletons. Concerning this clone: The antigen remains undetermined.

The receptor comes from a young man in good health and CMV-seronegative. The chain employs TRBV7-2 and TRBJ2-7, with D perhaps matching TRBD1 (6 bases). The material sequenced was PBMCs. For the CDR3, the DNA is TGTGCCAGCAGCTTAAGCCAGGGGAAAAACTACGAGCAGTACTTC. Encoded protein: CASSLSQGKNYEQYF.